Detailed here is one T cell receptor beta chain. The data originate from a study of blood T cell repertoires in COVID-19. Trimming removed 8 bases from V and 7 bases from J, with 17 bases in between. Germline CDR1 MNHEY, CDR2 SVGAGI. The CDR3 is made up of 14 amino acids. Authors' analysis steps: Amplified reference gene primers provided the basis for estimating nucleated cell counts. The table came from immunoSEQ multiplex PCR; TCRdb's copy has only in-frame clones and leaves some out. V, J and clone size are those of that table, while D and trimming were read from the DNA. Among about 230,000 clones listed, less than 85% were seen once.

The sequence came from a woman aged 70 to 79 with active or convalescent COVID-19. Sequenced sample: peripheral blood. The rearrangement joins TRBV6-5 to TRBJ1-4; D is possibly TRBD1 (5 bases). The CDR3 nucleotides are TGTGCCAGCGTGAGTGGGACTGGGGGTGAAAAACTGTTTTTT. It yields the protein CASVSGTGGEKLFF.